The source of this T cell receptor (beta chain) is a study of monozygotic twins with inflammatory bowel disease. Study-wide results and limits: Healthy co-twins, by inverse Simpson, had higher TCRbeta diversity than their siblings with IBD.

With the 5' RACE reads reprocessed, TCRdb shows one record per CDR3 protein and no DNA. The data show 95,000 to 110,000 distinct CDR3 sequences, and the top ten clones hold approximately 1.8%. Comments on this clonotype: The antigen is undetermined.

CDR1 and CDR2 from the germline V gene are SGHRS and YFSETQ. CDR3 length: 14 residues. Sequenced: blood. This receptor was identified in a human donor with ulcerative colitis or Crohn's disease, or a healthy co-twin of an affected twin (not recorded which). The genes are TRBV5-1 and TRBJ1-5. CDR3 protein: CASSLEPGPGPQHF.